This T cell receptor beta chain was identified in a study of CD8+ T cells in alopecia areata. Study details: Grafts of skin from C3H/HeJ donors aged roughly 6-13 months with spontaneous alopecia went to female C3H/HeJ mice aged 7-10 weeks.

Extracted from the samples, RNA was reverse transcribed into cDNA to serve as the sequencing template. Here immunoSEQ multiplex PCR was the method, and the copy in TCRdb shows in-frame clones only, minus some. The sample is made up of over 100,000 clones, none counted only once. The germline V gene has CDR1 GKSSPN and CDR2 SITVG. CDR3 length: 14 residues. In regard to this clone: The gene names given are mouse names. The CDR3 end is not reached by the read, which stops 4 residues before it; the germline J gene fills it in.

Sequenced sample: lesional skin. The sequence was collected from a C3H/HeJ mouse with alopecia areata. MHC haplotype: H2-k. This chain connects TRBV31 to TRBJ2-5; 11 nucleotides line up with TRBD1. CDR3 DNA (partial): TGTGCCTGGAGTCCTGGACAGGGGGCTGAC. Translation: CAWSPGQGAD. The whole CDR3 protein reads CAWSPGQGADTQYF.